Below, 9 T cell receptor beta chains from the same sample are listed, as sequenced in a study of regulatory T cells in long-lasting Graves disease. Time point indicated: newly diagnosed GD, antithyroid drugs for less than 3 months. With RNA extracted from PBMCs as input, the TCR library was made. Construction of TCR beta libraries relied on iRepertoire HTBI primers and on Arm-PCR targeting CDR3 regions. TCRdb re-called the multiplex PCR reads with MiXCR, one entry per CDR3 protein. The repertoire holds 390,000 or so distinct CDR3 sequences, with approximately 12% as singletons. These data are also associated with another study on T cells in Graves' hyperthyroidism and ophthalmopathy.

The starting material was peripheral blood mononuclear cells (PBMCs), obtained at new diagnosis, from a patient treated with antithyroid drugs. The receptors originated from a woman aged 18-29 years with Graves disease.

The table lists this clonotype with many counts. The chain uses TRBV5-1 and TRBJ2-2; TRBD1 aligns across 8 bases. This CDR3 is 16 amino acids long. Germline CDR1 and CDR2: SGHRS and YFSETQ. With V trimmed by 4 bases and J by 4 bases, 9 bases remained unmatched. DNA of the CDR3: TGCGCCAGCAGCATACGGACAGGGCACAGCACCGGGGAGCTGTTTTTT. It is translated as CASSIRTGHSTGELFF.

This clonotype was counted at least ten times. The chain carries TRBV6-2 or TRBV6-3 and TRBJ2-7; D might be TRBD1 (6 bases). Trimming pared 5 bases from V and 5 bases from J, leaving 13 bases between. From germline, CDR1 is MNHEY and CDR2 SVGEGT. The CDR3 extends over 13 amino acids. CDR3 amino acids: CASSDRNRNEQYF. The CDR3 nucleotides read TGTGCCAGCAGTGACAGGAATCGGAACGAGCAGTACTTC.

This clonotype was seen many times. The chain couples TRBV7-2 to TRBJ2-1; D might be TRBD2 (6 bases). The CDR3 extends over 13 amino acids. Germline V CDR1 and CDR2: SGHTA, FQGNSA. V was clipped by 1 base and J by 7 bases, with 8 bases between them. The CDR3 DNA reads TGTGCCAGCAGCTTAGTACGGGAGAATGAGCAGTTCTTC. It translates to CASSLVRENEQFF.

This clonotype was picked up a small number of times. This chain uses TRBV4-3 with TRBJ2-1; D gene ambiguous. CDR1 is LGHNA, CDR2 YSLEER, per germline. The CDR3 extends over 17 amino acids. V lost 3 bases, J lost 4 bases, and 19 bases lay in between. The CDR3 DNA reads as TGCGCCAGCAGCCACACATCGGGTCTGGCCCATTACAATGAGCAGTTCTTC. This encodes CASSHTSGLAHYNEQFF.

The chain is built from TRBV6-1 and TRBJ1-3; D is ambiguous. The CDR3 runs 15 residues. Per the germline V gene, CDR1 is MNHNS and CDR2 is SASEGT. Trimming shortened V by 3 bases and J by 0 bases, and 9 bases separated the two germline ends. The CDR3: CASSEGRYSGNTIYF. In DNA, the CDR3 is TGTGCCAGCAGTGAGGGCAGGTACTCTGGAAACACCATATATTTT.

V and J are TRBV27 and TRBJ2-3, with TRBD2 identical over 8 bases. CDR3 length equals 16 residues. V lost 7 bases, J lost 4 bases, and 13 bases stayed unmatched. Per the germline V gene, CDR1 is MNHEY and CDR2 is SMNVEV (reference sequence). DNA for the CDR3: TGTGCCAGCAACCCGGACGGAGCGGGAGTCGCAGATACGCAGTATTTT. It translates to CASNPDGAGVADTQYF.

This clonotype was detected only a few times. This chain joins TRBV5-1 and TRBJ1-3; a weak D match, TRBD1 (6 bases). Germline V gene sequence: CDR1 SGHRS, CDR2 YFSETQ. The CDR3 sequence is 17 residues long. V lost 4 bases and J 0 bases, leaving 17 bases between the germline ends. The CDR3 DNA reads TGCGCCAGCAGCCGCCTTCCGGGACACCCCTCTGGAAACACCATATATTTT. This codes for CASSRLPGHPSGNTIYF. Using reference TRBV5-1 and TRBJ1-3 for the parts outside the CDR3, the full variable domain is KAGVTQTPRYLIKTRGQQVTLSCSPISGHRSVSWYQQTPGQGLQFLFEYFSETQRNKGNFPGRFSGRQFSNSRSEMNVSTLELGDSALYLCASSRLPGHPSGNTIYFGEGSWLTVV.

The chain has TRBV4-2 and TRBJ1-5; TRBD1 agrees at 7 bases. V lost 0 bases and J lost 3; bases outside the gene matches: 5. The CDR3 sequence is 16 residues long. From germline, CDR1 is LGHNA and CDR2 YNFKEQ. For the CDR3, the DNA is TGTGCCAGCAGCCAAGAAACAGGGGCTTACAATCAGCCCCAGCATTTT. Translation: CASSQETGAYNQPQHF.

For this clonotype: A much larger clone differs from this one at a single base, so this may be a read error. The chain employs TRBV7-3 and TRBJ2-1; no definite D call. The V and J ends lost 3 bases and 10 bases respectively, with 19 bases between them. CDR1 SGHTA and CDR2 FQGTGA come from the germline V gene. This CDR3 comprises 15 residues. The CDR3 reads CASSLGLENSYEQFF. Written as DNA, the CDR3 is TGTGCCAGCAGCTTGGGTTTGGAGAACTCCTACGAGCAGTTCTTC. The variable domain in full, with the rest retrieved from reference TRBV7-3 and TRBJ2-1, is GAGVSQTPSNKVTEKGKYVELRCDPISGHTALYWYRQSLGQGPEFLIYFQGTGAADDSGLPNDRFFAVRPEGSVSTLKIQRTERGDSAVYLCASSLGLENSYEQFFGPGTRLTVL.